Sequencing of this TCR beta chain was carried out in a study of T cells expressing NK-cell markers. The CDR3 length is 14 residues. Germline loops: CDR1 SGHVS, CDR2 FQNEAQ. UMI-tagged 5'RACE template switching yielded the TCR beta cDNA. No DNA is given; TCRdb re-called the 5' RACE reads and lists each CDR3 protein once. Found here are 300,000 to 500,000 distinct CDR3 sequences; the top ten clones hold about 11%. The TCR originated in a woman aged 45-65 years in good health. The chain links TRBV7-8 to TRBJ1-2. Sequencing was carried out using blood T cells: a sorted CD56 or NKG2C T cell subset, CD4+ or CD8+ T cells, or bulk PBMC T cells (not recorded which). CDR3 sequence reads: CVSSLDKPIYGYTF. The entire variable domain, with the rest obtained from reference TRBV7-8 and TRBJ1-2, is as follows: GAGVSQSPRYKVAKRGQDVALRCDPISGHVSLFWYQQALGQGPEFLTYFQNEAQLDKSGLPSDRFFAERPEGSVSTLKIQRTQQEDSAVYLCVSSLDKPIYGYTFGSGTRLTVV.